The 18 T cell receptor beta chains below come from one sample, sequenced in a study of T-cell reconstitution after alpha-beta-depleted transplantation in children (dated by TCRdb to 2015 to 2016). The library relied on PCR. Reads for this sample came from an Illumina HiSeq 2500. TCR libraries were prepared with molecular barcoding, using unique molecular identifiers to normalize TCRbeta repertoire quantification. In-frame beta chains were kept once TCRdb had trimmed the public reads at Q25 with fastp and called clones with MiXCR. Each record represents a unique CDR3 protein, reported with the most common genes and DNA among its rows. The sample table lists about 480,000 distinct CDR3 sequences, around an eighth of them with a count of one. The top ten clones comprise about 6% of the sample. The sample in question was PBMCs from the stem cell graft donor, obtained from the stem cell graft. The receptors come from a human donor who donated a stem cell graft to a child with combined immunodeficiency.

This clonotype occurred many times. The gene calls are TRBV5-6 and TRBJ2-3; D is perhaps TRBD1 (5 bases). The CDR3 is made up of 15 amino acids. Germline CDR1 and CDR2: SGHDT and YYEEEE. Trimming cost V 1 base and J 5 bases, with 14 bases left between them. CDR3 residues: CASSLNEQVEDTQYF. The CDR3 nucleotides read TGTGCCAGCAGCTTGAATGAACAGGTTGAAGATACGCAGTATTTT.

This clonotype turned up a few times. V and J are TRBV7-3 and TRBJ1-1; D remains ambiguous. V lost 0 bases, J lost 4 bases, and 15 bases lay in between. CDR1 SGHTA and CDR2 FQGTGA come from the germline V gene. The CDR3 spans 16 residues. CDR3 coding DNA: TGTGCCAGCAGCTTAACGGCAGGAGTGCTGGGCACTGAAGCTTTCTTT. Translation gives CASSLTAGVLGTEAFF.

This chain uses TRBV12-3 or TRBV12-4 with TRBJ1-5; D not certain. Deletions cut 6 bases from V and 15 bases from J, with 21 bases between. CDR3 length: 13 residues. The CDR3 nucleotides read TGTGCCAGCAGGGATTCGGACCATGGTCGGGCGCATTTT. Translated, it gives CASRDSDHGRAHF.

The J gene is TRBJ2-7, the V gene TRBV27; D not resolved. Trimming removed 2 bases at V and 2 bases at J, with 7 bases between. This CDR3 is 13 amino acids long. Per the germline V gene, CDR1 is MNHEY and CDR2 is SMNVEV (reference sequence). The CDR3 nucleotides are TGTGCCAGCAGTTTAATGGCTCCCTACGAGCAGTACTTC. Translating it yields CASSLMAPYEQYF.

The chain links TRBV12-3 or TRBV12-4 to TRBJ2-5, with 8 bases identical to TRBD1. J gave up 1 base and V 6 bases, and 4 bases lay outside the gene matches. This CDR3 is built from 14 residues. CDR3 loop: CASSRQGTQETQYF. DNA for the CDR3: TGTGCCAGCAGCAGACAGGGGACCCAAGAGACCCAGTACTTC.

The J gene is TRBJ2-7, the V gene TRBV12-3 or TRBV12-4; 9 bases are shared with TRBD1. This CDR3 has 16 amino acids. V was clipped by 5 bases and J by 4 bases; unmatched bases: 12. DNA of the CDR3: TGTGCCAGCAGTAGTACGAGGACAGGGGTCACGTACGAGCAGTACTTC. Protein: CASSSTRTGVTYEQYF.

The chain has TRBV13 and TRBJ2-1; TRBD2 matches 9 bases. This CDR3 is 11 amino acids long. Per germline, CDR1 PRHDT and CDR2 FYEKMQ (reference sequence). The V and J ends lost 0 bases and 16 bases, in that order; junction bases with no gene match: 1. CDR3: CASSLGTSGFF. The CDR3 DNA is TGTGCCAGCAGCTTAGGGACTAGCGGATTCTTC.

The rearrangement joins TRBV27 to TRBJ2-5; the match to TRBD2 covers 11 bases. J gave up 5 bases and V 5 bases, and 4 bases lay outside the gene matches. This CDR3 region has 14 residues. Germline CDR1 MNHEY, CDR2 SMNVEV (reference sequence). The DNA of the CDR3 is TGTGCCAGCAGTACGCTAGCGGGAGGCGAGACCCAGTACTTC. Its protein is CASSTLAGGETQYF.

There are a few counts of this clonotype. This chain connects TRBV6-2 or TRBV6-3 to TRBJ2-3; weak D call: TRBD1 (5 bases). The CDR3 extends over 15 amino acids. With 7 bases removed from V and 2 bases from J, the gap between germline ends came to 16 bases. Germline V gene lookup returns CDR1 MNHEY and CDR2 SVGEGT. DNA for the CDR3: TGTGCCAGCACTCGGATCCAGGGTCTCACAGATACGCAGTATTTT. This sequence encodes CASTRIQGLTDTQYF.

This clonotype was picked up a small number of times. The J gene is TRBJ1-2, the V gene TRBV18, with D tentatively TRBD1 (6 bases). This CDR3 spans 16 amino acids. Trimming took 5 bases from V and 8 from J, leaving 24 bases between them. Germline CDR1 reads KGHSH; CDR2 reads LQKENI. DNA for the CDR3: TGTGCCAGCTCAGCTAACCTGAGAGGGGGACCACAGGGCTACACCTTC. Translated, it gives CASSANLRGGPQGYTF.

V usage is TRBV19 and J usage is TRBJ1-6; D is undetermined. This CDR3 has 13 residues. V lost 5 bases and J lost 3, with 5 bases in between. Germline V lookup: CDR1 LNHDA, CDR2 SQIVND (reference sequence). Here the CDR3 DNA reads TGTGCCAGTAGTCGTGACTATAATTCACCCCTCCACTTT. This codes for CASSRDYNSPLHF.

This clonotype was seen only a few times. The rearrangement joins TRBV11-2 to TRBJ2-1, with 9 positions matching TRBD2. Trimming removed 1 base from V and 7 bases from J; junction bases left unmatched: 5. The CDR3 has 15 residues. The germline V gene encodes CDR1 SGHAT and CDR2 FQNNGV. The CDR3 coding sequence is TGTGCCAGCAGCTTAGTTAGCGGGGGCCTTAATGAGCAGTTCTTC. Its protein is CASSLVSGGLNEQFF.

This clonotype was picked up a small number of times. This chain joins TRBV12-3 or TRBV12-4 and TRBJ2-1, with 8 bases identical to TRBD2. The CDR3 covers 14 residues. V gave up 6 bases and J gave up 4 bases; unmatched junction bases: 5. CDR3: CASRSLAGYNEQFF. CDR3 sequence (DNA): TGTGCCAGCAGGTCCTTAGCGGGGTACAATGAGCAGTTCTTC.

As regards this clonotype: This clone may be a read error of a much larger clone one base away. This rearrangement joins TRBV4-3 to TRBJ2-1; possibly TRBD1 or TRBD2 for D (5 bases each). The CDR3 contains 17 residues. Germline V gene sequence: CDR1 LGHNA, CDR2 YSLEER. The CDR3 protein is CAISQDRGYFPEDEQFF. The DNA for the CDR3 is TGCGCCATCAGCCAAGATCGGGGCTACTTCCCAGAGGATGAGCAGTTCTTC.

This clonotype was seen a handful of times. The gene calls are TRBV5-5 and TRBJ1-4, with 7 positions matching TRBD1. V lost 0 bases and J lost 7; bases outside the gene matches: 9. The CDR3 contains 16 residues. Per the germline V gene, CDR1 is SGHKS and CDR2 is YYEKEE (reference sequence). The CDR3 DNA is TGTGCCAGCAGCTTGGCCTCGGGACAGATAGGTGAAAAACTGTTTTTT. Encoded protein: CASSLASGQIGEKLFF.

This clonotype was observed a handful of times. The chain is built from TRBV27 and TRBJ2-1, with 11 bases aligning to TRBD1. The J segment lost 3 bases and the V segment lost 6 bases, leaving 4 bases of the junction unmatched. The CDR3 runs to 15 residues. The germline CDR1 and CDR2 sequences are MNHEY and SMNVEV (reference sequence). The CDR3 coding sequence is TGTGCCAGCAGCACCGGGACAGGGGGCTACAATGAGCAGTTCTTC. Translation: CASSTGTGGYNEQFF.

This clonotype was counted at least ten times. DNA of the CDR3: TGTGCCAGCGGGCTTCGAGGACTAGCGACCTACGAGCAGTACTTC. Protein: CASGLRGLATYEQYF. The chain recombines TRBV6-1 with TRBJ2-7; 9 bases are shared with TRBD2. Losses at the gene ends were 8 bases for V and 2 bases for J; bases not matched to a gene: 10. From germline, CDR1 is MNHNS and CDR2 SASEGT. CDR3 length: 15 amino acids.

V gene TRBV7-2 combines with J gene TRBJ2-1; TRBD2 aligns across 9 bases. This CDR3 has 16 amino acids. CDR1 and CDR2 (germline): SGHTA, FQGNSA. The trim removed 1 base at V and 8 bases at J, leaving 9 bases unmatched. The CDR3 nucleotides are TGTGCCAGCAGCTTAGTCGCTGGCGGGGGGGCCCATGAGCAGTTCTTC. This sequence encodes CASSLVAGGGAHEQFF.